A single T cell receptor (beta chain) is shown here with its context. Its specificity is unknown. These data come from a study of graft-versus-host responses after intestinal transplantation. Study details: Grafts were multivisceral, liver-intestinal, or isolated intestinal. All recipients were given anti-thymocyte globulin induction, and tacrolimus and steroids were then administered for about three years.

Here immunoSEQ multiplex PCR was the method, and the copy in TCRdb shows in-frame clones only, minus some. The sample holds approximately 85,000 clones, under 95% seen once. Findings and limits, study-wide: Recipient-marrow GvH clones were detected, some having first appeared in ileum or blood. High graft-versus-host to host-versus-graft clonal ratios were found in allografts of patients who had graft-donor T cell macrochimerism.

The length of the CDR3 is 13 residues. Germline CDR1 reads SGHNT; CDR2 reads YYREEE (reference sequence). The V end was cut by 4 bases, the J end by 8 bases, with 15 bases between. The sequencing here drew on unstimulated CD8+ T cells sorted from spleen or lymph node cells, taken before transplant. The chain uses TRBV5-4 and TRBJ1-1, with a weak D call TRBD1 (5 bases). The sequence was obtained from a human donor who was the organ donor for an intestinal transplant. CDR3 nucleotides: TGTGCCAGCAGCCGAACAACCGGGGCCGAAGCTTTCTTT. Amino acids: CASSRTTGAEAFF.